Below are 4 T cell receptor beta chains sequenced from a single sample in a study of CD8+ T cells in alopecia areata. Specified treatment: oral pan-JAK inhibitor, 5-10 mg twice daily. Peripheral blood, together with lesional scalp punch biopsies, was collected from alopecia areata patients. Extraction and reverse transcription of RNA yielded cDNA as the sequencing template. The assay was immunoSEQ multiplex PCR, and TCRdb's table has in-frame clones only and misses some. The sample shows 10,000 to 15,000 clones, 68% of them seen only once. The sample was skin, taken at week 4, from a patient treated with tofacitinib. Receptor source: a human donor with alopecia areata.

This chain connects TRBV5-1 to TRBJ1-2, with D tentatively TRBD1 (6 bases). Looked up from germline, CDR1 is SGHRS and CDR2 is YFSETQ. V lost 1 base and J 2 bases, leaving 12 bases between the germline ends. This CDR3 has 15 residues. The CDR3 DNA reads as TGCGCCAGCAGCTTGTACGGGGGGCTAAACTATGGCTACACCTTC. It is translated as CASSLYGGLNYGYTF.

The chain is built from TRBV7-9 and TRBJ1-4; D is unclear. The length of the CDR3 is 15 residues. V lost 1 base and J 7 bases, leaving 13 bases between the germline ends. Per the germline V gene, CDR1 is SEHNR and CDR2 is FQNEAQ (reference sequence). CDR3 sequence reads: CASSLVSLGGEKLFF. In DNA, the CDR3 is TGTGCCAGCAGCTTAGTATCCCTGGGAGGTGAAAAACTGTTTTTT.

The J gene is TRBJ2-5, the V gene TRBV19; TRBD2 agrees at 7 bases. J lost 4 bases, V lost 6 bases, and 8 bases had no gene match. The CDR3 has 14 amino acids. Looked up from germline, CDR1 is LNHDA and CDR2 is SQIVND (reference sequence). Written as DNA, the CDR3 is TGTGCCAGTAGGAGCCTAGCGGTCGCAGAGACCCAGTACTTC. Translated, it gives CASRSLAVAETQYF.

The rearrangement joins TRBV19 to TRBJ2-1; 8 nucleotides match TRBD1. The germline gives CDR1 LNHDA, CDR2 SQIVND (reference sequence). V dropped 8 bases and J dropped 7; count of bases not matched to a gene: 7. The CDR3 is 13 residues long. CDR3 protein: CASGQGSVNEQFF. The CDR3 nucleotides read TGTGCCAGTGGACAGGGAAGCGTAAATGAGCAGTTCTTC.